One sample yielded the 10 T cell receptor beta chains listed below, sequenced in a study of blood T cell repertoires in COVID-19. Sequencing used immunoSEQ multiplex PCR; TCRdb keeps in-frame clones, though not all of them. The data show under 300,000 clones, with about 88% seen just once and 2.1% held by the top ten. The sample comprised peripheral blood. The receptors were sampled from a woman between 40 and 50 years old who had recovered from COVID-19.

This rearrangement joins TRBV19 to TRBJ2-1, with TRBD2 identical over 10 bases. From germline, CDR1 is LNHDA and CDR2 SQIVND (reference sequence). The CDR3 length is 15 residues. V shed 4 bases and J 5 bases; nucleotides not matched to a gene: 5. CDR3 region: CASSTQRGGHNEQFF. The CDR3 bases are TGTGCCAGTAGTACCCAGCGGGGGGGACACAATGAGCAGTTCTTC.

J is TRBJ2-7 and V is TRBV7-8, with TRBD2 matching over 13 bases. V lost 5 bases to trimming and J lost 6 bases; unmatched junction nucleotides: 7. CDR1 is SGHVS, CDR2 FQNEAQ, per germline. This CDR3 has 15 residues. In DNA, the CDR3 is TGTGCCAGCAGCCCAGAGGGACTAGCGGGACTCGAGCAGTACTTC. Its protein is CASSPEGLAGLEQYF. Looking up the rest from reference TRBV7-8 and TRBJ2-7 gives the full variable domain: GAGVSQSPRYKVAKRGQDVALRCDPISGHVSLFWYQQALGQGPEFLTYFQNEAQLDKSGLPSDRFFAERPEGSVSTLKIQRTQQEDSAVYLCASSPEGLAGLEQYFGPGTRLTVT.

This rearrangement joins TRBV28 to TRBJ2-7, with TRBD1 matching 7 bases. Germline values: CDR1 MDHEN, CDR2 SYDVKM. Losses at the gene ends were 6 bases for V and 6 bases for J; bases not matched to a gene: 14. There are 15 residues in the CDR3. CDR3 DNA sequence: TGTGCCAGCAGACCAGACAGGGACCCCTGGGGCGAGCAGTACTTC. Its translation is CASRPDRDPWGEQYF.

The chain has TRBV7-3 and TRBJ2-3, with TRBD2 as a possible D gene (6 bases). Germline V gene data show CDR1 as SGHTA and CDR2 as FQGTGA. This CDR3 comprises 14 residues. Trimming removed 5 bases at V and 6 bases at J, with 15 bases between. The CDR3 nucleotides read TGTGCCAGCAGCATCGGACCGGGAGTGGATACGCAGTATTTT. Protein product: CASSIGPGVDTQYF.

The CDR3 loop is CASSPPDRSGRGEQFF. The CDR3 DNA follows: TGTGCCAGCAGCCCTCCAGACCGATCCGGGAGGGGAGAGCAGTTCTTC. V usage is TRBV3-1 (or the pseudogene TRBV3-2) and J usage is TRBJ2-1, with 8 bases aligning to TRBD2. The CDR3 spans 16 residues. Per the germline V gene, CDR1 is LGHDT and CDR2 is YNNKEL (reference sequence). V shed 4 bases and J 10 bases; nucleotides not matched to a gene: 15.

The V call is TRBV10-3, the J call TRBJ2-7; TRBD1 matches at 7 bases. The germline V gene has CDR1 ENHRY and CDR2 SYGVKD. Germline trimming cut 6 bases from V and 4 bases from J; bases unmatched to any gene: 9. The CDR3 sequence is 14 residues long. CDR3 loop: CAISYGQVTYEQYF. The CDR3 region has the DNA TGTGCCATCAGCTACGGACAGGTCACGTACGAGCAGTACTTC.

The gene calls are TRBV19 and TRBJ1-5; the match to TRBD1 covers 9 bases. CDR1 is LNHDA, CDR2 SQIVND, per germline (reference sequence). Trimming removed 5 bases from V and 7 bases from J; junction bases left unmatched: 9. The CDR3 covers 15 residues. Written as DNA, the CDR3 is TGTGCCAGTAGTCCTCACAGGGGGCAAGAACAGCCCCAGCATTTT. Protein sequence: CASSPHRGQEQPQHF.

Details on this clone: The same CDR3 also results from other DNA sequences found in this sample. This chain uses TRBV19 with TRBJ1-3; the D is unclear. Germline loops: CDR1 LNHDA, CDR2 SQIVND (reference sequence). The CDR3 contains 15 residues. The V end lost 0 bases, the J end lost 1 base, and 7 bases lay between the germline ends. The CDR3: CASSIDRGSGNTIYF. The CDR3 nucleotides are TGTGCCAGTAGTATAGATAGAGGGTCTGGAAACACCATATATTTT.

The chain combines TRBV6-2 or TRBV6-3 with TRBJ2-1; TRBD1 matches 7 bases. This CDR3 has 14 amino acids. The germline V gene has CDR1 MNHEY and CDR2 SVGEGT. J lost 8 bases, V lost 5 bases, and 9 bases had no gene match. CDR3 nucleotide sequence: TGTGCCAGCAGTGGGACAGCAGACTCCGATGAGCAGTTCTTC. The encoded protein is CASSGTADSDEQFF.

This sequence joins TRBV6-2 or TRBV6-3 and TRBJ1-3; possibly TRBD1 for D (5 bases). This CDR3 is 13 amino acids long. Germline loops: CDR1 MNHEY, CDR2 SVGEGT. V was trimmed by 5 bases and J by 2 bases, leaving 7 bases between them. CDR3 protein: CASSPGPGNTIYF. Here the CDR3 DNA reads TGTGCCAGCAGTCCAGGGCCTGGAAACACCATATATTTT.